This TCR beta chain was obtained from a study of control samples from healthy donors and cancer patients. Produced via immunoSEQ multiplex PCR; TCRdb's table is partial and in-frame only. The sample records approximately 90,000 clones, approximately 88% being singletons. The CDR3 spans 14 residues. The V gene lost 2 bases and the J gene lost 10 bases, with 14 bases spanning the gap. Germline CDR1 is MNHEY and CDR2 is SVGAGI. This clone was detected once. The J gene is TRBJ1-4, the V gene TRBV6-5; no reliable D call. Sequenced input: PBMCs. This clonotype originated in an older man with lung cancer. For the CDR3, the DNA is TGTGCCAGCAGTTACACCCGTTTGGAGGGAAAACTGTTTTTT. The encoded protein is CASSYTRLEGKLFF.